The 10 T cell receptor beta chains reported below all come from one sample, sequenced in a study of blood T cells in healthy people across ages. Primed by a sample-barcoded 5' primer and a J-beta primer mix, a second PCR proceeded for about 6 to 12 cycles. In TCRdb, the 5' RACE reads were re-called with MiXCR into one record per CDR3 protein. This table has 1.5 million or so distinct CDR3 sequences, 35% to 45% appearing once. Sequenced input: blood. The receptors were sampled from a woman under 30 in good health.

This clonotype has just a few counts. The chain couples TRBV9 to TRBJ1-6; D may be TRBD1 (6 bases). The ends were cut back, 2 bases at V and 9 bases at J, with 15 bases in the middle. This CDR3 is built from 15 residues. The germline gives CDR1 SGDLS, CDR2 YYNGEE. The CDR3 coding sequence is TGTGCCAGCAGCGTTCGGACAGAGACAACTTCACCCCTCCACTTT. It specifies CASSVRTETTSPLHF.

This chain joins TRBV7-8 and TRBJ2-1; 13 bases map to TRBD2. CDR3 size: 17 residues. Germline loops: CDR1 SGHVS, CDR2 FQNEAQ. V trimming: 4 bases; J trimming: 4 bases; junction bases outside the gene matches: 7. The CDR3 DNA follows: TGTGCCAGCAGCTACCGACTAGCGGGGGGCCTATACAATGAGCAGTTCTTC. It codes for CASSYRLAGGLYNEQFF.

This clonotype has more than one count but fewer than ten. The chain carries TRBV30 and TRBJ2-1; D not resolved. V gave up 2 bases and J gave up 4 bases, with 6 bases separating them. Germline V gene data show CDR1 as GTSNPN and CDR2 as SVGIG (reference sequence). This CDR3 has 12 amino acids. Here the CDR3 reads CAWSLAYNEQFF. CDR3 coding DNA: TGTGCCTGGAGTTTGGCTTACAATGAGCAGTTCTTC.

This clonotype appeared a few times. This chain uses TRBV9 with TRBJ1-2; D may be TRBD1 (6 bases). The V gene lost 0 bases and the J gene lost 2 bases, with 8 bases spanning the gap. The CDR3 has 14 amino acids. Looked up from germline, CDR1 is SGDLS and CDR2 is YYNGEE. The CDR3 DNA follows: TGTGCCAGCAGCGTAGGTACAGGGAACTATGGCTACACCTTC. Its translation is CASSVGTGNYGYTF.

This clonotype was picked up one time. The chain combines TRBV7-8 with TRBJ2-2, with a weak D call TRBD2 (6 bases). CDR1 is SGHVS, CDR2 FQNEAQ, per germline. The V gene lost 4 bases and the J gene lost 8 bases, with 14 bases spanning the gap. The CDR3 length is 14 residues. CDR3 in amino acids: CASSYSGGAGELFF. The DNA of the CDR3 is TGTGCCAGCAGCTACTCCGGGGGAGCGGGGGAGCTGTTTTTT.

The chain joins TRBV2 to TRBJ2-5; D possibly corresponds to TRBD1 (6 bases). The germline V gene has CDR1 SNHLY and CDR2 FYNNEI. CDR3 size: 14 residues. Trimming left V 10 bases short and J 2 bases short, with 17 bases between. The CDR3 protein is CANSDRQLQETQYF. The CDR3 DNA follows: TGTGCCAATTCCGACAGGCAACTGCAAGAGACCCAGTACTTC.

The chain carries TRBV29-1 and TRBJ1-4; D remains ambiguous. Germline V gives CDR1 SQVTM, CDR2 ANQGSEA. V was pared by 6 bases and J by 0 bases, with 11 bases between. The CDR3 totals 14 residues. Written as DNA, the CDR3 is TGCAGCGTACTAGAGATCGCAACTAATGAAAAACTGTTTTTT. This translates into CSVLEIATNEKLFF.

This clonotype was picked up a small number of times. This chain connects TRBV15 to TRBJ2-7, with D unresolved. V dropped 1 base and J dropped 3 bases, with 10 bases sitting between them. The CDR3 extends over 14 amino acids. Looked up from germline, CDR1 is LNHNV and CDR2 is YYDKDF (reference sequence). The CDR3 protein is CATSRARLNYEQYF. The CDR3 region has the DNA TGTGCCACCAGCAGAGCTAGGCTAAACTACGAGCAGTACTTC.

The chain links TRBV27 to TRBJ1-1; D may be TRBD1 (5 bases). Trimming removed 6 bases from V and 8 bases from J, with 10 bases in between. Germline V lookup: CDR1 MNHEY, CDR2 SMNVEV (reference sequence). CDR3 length: 11 residues. The CDR3 nucleotides read TGTGCCAGCAGATACAACAGGGAAGCTTTCTTT. Encoded protein: CASRYNREAFF.

J is TRBJ2-3 and V is TRBV3-1; D assignment may be TRBD1 or TRBD2 (5 bases each). The V end was cut by 4 bases, the J end by 2 bases, with 13 bases between. Germline CDR1 and CDR2: LGHDT and YNNKEL (reference sequence). There are 15 residues in the CDR3. As DNA, the CDR3 is TGTGCCAGCAGCCGGGACGACCTATACACAGATACGCAGTATTTT. Amino acids: CASSRDDLYTDTQYF.